Following are 5 T cell receptor beta chains from one sample sequenced in a study of graft-versus-host responses after intestinal transplantation (dated by TCRdb to about 2021). Library preparation employed the immunoSEQ multiplex PCR assay. TCRdb obtained this table from immuneACCESS and retained in-frame rearrangements with V and J assigned. These tables miss some clones; where compared with another copy, unresolved V genes account for less than half of the shortfall, and the remainder is unexplained. Counted in this sample were nearly 100,000 clones; 75% to 95% of them appeared once. 15% to 20% of the sample is held by the ten biggest clonotypes. This material consisted of PBMCs, taken about 440 days after intestinal transplant. The origin of the receptors is a human patient who received an intestinal transplant, so some T cells may come from the graft donor.

Of note for this clone: Compared with germline, one end of the junction differs, possibly owing to a read error. The chain's CDR3 is CASSSAHGTGEQYF. For the CDR3, the DNA is TGTGCTAGCAGCTCAGCCCATGGGACGGGCGAGCAGTACTTC. The gene calls are TRBV7-7 and TRBJ2-7; either TRBD1 or TRBD2 may supply D (5 bases each). This CDR3 is 14 amino acids long. CDR1 and CDR2 (germline): SSHAT, FNYEAQ (reference sequence).

This chain connects TRBV20-1 to TRBJ2-7; D unclear. The germline V and J ends were trimmed by 3 bases and 2 bases, with 5 bases remaining between them. In germline, CDR1 is DFQATT, CDR2 SNEGSKA (reference sequence). The CDR3 sequence is 11 residues long. CDR3 amino acids: CSARGTYEQYF. The DNA for the CDR3 is TGCAGTGCTAGGGGAACCTACGAGCAGTACTTC.

The rearrangement links TRBV6-4 to TRBJ2-1; weak D call: TRBD2 (5 bases). CDR3 size: 13 residues. Germline V gene data show CDR1 as MRHNA and CDR2 as SNTAGT. Between the trimmed V and J ends, which lost 2 bases and 5 bases, there was a span of 7 bases. The CDR3 DNA reads as TGTGCCAGCAGTGACGGGAGCAACAATGAGCAGTTCTTC. It encodes CASSDGSNNEQFF.

Comment on this clone: Within the sample, other DNA sequences also encode this same CDR3. The gene calls are TRBV6-1 and TRBJ1-2; the D is unclear. This CDR3 has 10 amino acids. V dropped 4 bases and J dropped 5 bases, with 2 bases sitting between them. Per germline, CDR1 MNHNS and CDR2 SASEGT. The CDR3 DNA is TGTGCCAGCAGTGGTTATGGCTACACCTTC. This codes for CASSGYGYTF.

This chain joins TRBV18 and TRBJ1-1; D is undetermined. CDR1 and CDR2 (germline): KGHSH, LQKENI. V shed 2 bases and J shed 0 bases, with 7 bases lying between them. CDR3 length equals 14 residues. CDR3 loop: CASSPKVMNTEAFF. The CDR3 DNA sequence: TGTGCCAGCTCACCAAAAGTTATGAACACTGAAGCTTTCTTT.